This paragraph covers one T cell receptor (beta chain) sequence. In the original analysis: The authors estimated nucleated cell counts from reference gene primer amplification. The method was immunoSEQ multiplex PCR; TCRdb's version includes in-frame clones alone and lacks a portion of them. V and J calls and clone size come straight from that table; D and trimming were deduced from the DNA. The repertoire holds over 200,000 clones, with around 90% as singletons. Trimming pared 1 base from V and 4 bases from J, leaving 13 bases between. This CDR3 region has 16 residues. CDR1 and CDR2 (germline): SGHVS, FQNEAQ. This specimen belongs to a study of blood T cell repertoires in COVID-19. Study-level background: Some COVID-19 samples were acute and others convalescent; all came from the United States, Italy and Spain. Nucleic acid was either cDNA or gDNA, and it came from T cells, B-cell-depleted T cells, or PBMCs.

This clonotype was sampled from a man in his 60s who had recovered from COVID-19. The V gene is TRBV7-8, the J gene TRBJ2-2; D perhaps matches TRBD1 (5 bases). The sample consisted of peripheral blood. The chain's CDR3 is CASSLEGQGGTGELFF. The CDR3 DNA sequence: TGTGCCAGCAGCTTAGAGGGTCAGGGTGGCACCGGGGAGCTGTTTTTT.